The sequence of this T cell receptor (beta chain) was determined in a study of blood T cell repertoires in COVID-19. Study-level background: Donors in the United States, Italy and Spain gave samples during acute or convalescent COVID-19. From T cells, B-cell-depleted T cells, or PBMCs came the material, which was cDNA or gDNA.

The CDR3 consists of 14 residues. The germline CDR1 and CDR2 sequences are SGHNT and YENEEA. V shed 1 base and J shed 9 bases, with 13 bases lying between them. Under the authors' procedure: Reference gene primer amplification yielded estimated nucleated cell counts. Only in-frame clones appear in the TCRdb table, and some are missing; sequencing was by immunoSEQ multiplex PCR. V and J calls and clone size are those listed in that table; D and trimming were worked out from the DNA. The data show some 140,000 clones, about 85% seen once. The Seattle site enrolled patients during active infection and followed them longitudinally.

The receptor was isolated from a man between 60 and 70 years old with COVID-19, enrolled during active disease. Specimen: peripheral blood. This rearrangement joins TRBV11-3 to TRBJ2-1; D unclear. The chain's CDR3 is CASSLVSRMGEQFF. CDR3 in DNA: TGTGCCAGCAGCTTAGTTAGCAGAATGGGTGAGCAGTTCTTC.